A single sample is the source of the 23 T cell receptor beta chains below, sequenced in a study of T cell repertoires in cytomegalovirus infection. TCRdb re-called the reads with MiXCR, one entry per CDR3 protein. The sample has about 260,000 distinct CDR3 sequences, 12% to 15% seen once. Sequencing was done on a sample of PBMCs. All receptors derive from a human donor in good health (CMV status not recorded). Some clones in this sample may be carry-over from other donors' samples.

The chain's CDR3 is CASSLERISTDTQYF. The DNA for the CDR3 is TGCGCCAGCAGCTTGGAGCGAATCAGCACAGATACGCAGTATTTT. This rearrangement joins TRBV5-1 to TRBJ2-3; D is ambiguous. The germline V gene encodes CDR1 SGHRS and CDR2 YFSETQ. Deletions cut 0 bases from V and 0 bases from J, with 8 bases between. The CDR3 totals 15 residues.

The V call is TRBV6-5, the J call TRBJ2-1, with a weak D call TRBD1 (6 bases). The V end lost 6 bases, the J end lost 9 bases, and 18 bases lay between the germline ends. Looked up from germline, CDR1 is MNHEY and CDR2 is SVGAGI. The CDR3 consists of 14 residues. This chain's CDR3 is CASRLAGIQGEQFF. Written as DNA, the CDR3 is TGTGCCAGCAGGCTAGCTGGGATACAGGGTGAGCAGTTCTTC.

CDR3 sequence reads: CSVVPQGDEQYF. The CDR3 nucleotides are TGCAGCGTTGTTCCCCAGGGCGACGAGCAGTACTTC. V gene TRBV29-1 combines with J gene TRBJ2-7; possible D gene TRBD1, 5 bases. CDR1 and CDR2 (germline): SQVTM, ANQGSEA. The V gene lost 4 bases and the J gene lost 5 bases, with 12 bases spanning the gap. This CDR3 contains 12 residues.

This clonotype has only a few counts. The V and J genes are TRBV25-1 and TRBJ1-3; D uncertain. The CDR3 has 12 amino acids. From germline, CDR1 is MGHDK and CDR2 SYGVNS. Trimming stripped 5 bases from V and 7 bases from J, with 9 bases between. The CDR3 here is CASSTNWNTIYF. In nucleotides, the CDR3 is TGTGCCAGCAGTACTAACTGGAACACCATATATTTT.

The rearrangement links TRBV20-1 to TRBJ2-7, with D perhaps matching TRBD1 (5 bases). V dropped 0 bases and J dropped 4 bases, with 13 bases sitting between them. This CDR3 has 14 amino acids. Germline lookup yields CDR1 DFQATT and CDR2 SNEGSKA (reference sequence). The CDR3 DNA reads as TGCAGTGCTAGAGATGGGGCAGGGTTGTACGAGCAGTACTTC. Amino acid sequence: CSARDGAGLYEQYF.

This sequence joins TRBV2 and TRBJ1-1, with TRBD1 matching 7 bases. This CDR3 is 15 amino acids long. CDR1 is SNHLY and CDR2 is FYNNEI in the germline V gene. Trimming took 5 bases from V and 1 from J; bases not matched to a gene: 7. The CDR3 loop reads CASSSTDRRNTEAFF. Written as DNA, the CDR3 is TGTGCCAGCAGTTCCACGGACAGGCGGAACACTGAAGCTTTCTTT.

Worth noting for this clonotype: Being one base from a much bigger clone, this may be a read error. The CDR3 nucleotides read TGCGCCAGTGCGGGACAGGGAATCGATGAGCAGTTCTTC. It yields the protein CASAGQGIDEQFF. This chain connects TRBV5-1 to TRBJ2-1; TRBD1 matches 9 bases. The germline V gene encodes CDR1 SGHRS and CDR2 YFSETQ. After removal of 8 bases from V and 8 bases from J, the junction contained 8 bases not matched to a gene. The CDR3 has 13 amino acids.

The sample holds many counts of this clonotype. The V and J genes are TRBV7-8 and TRBJ2-7; a possible D gene is TRBD1 (8 bases). Germline CDR1 SGHVS, CDR2 FQNEAQ. Deletions cut 5 bases from V and 4 bases from J, with 27 bases between. The CDR3 totals 18 residues. Here the CDR3 DNA reads TGTGCCAGCAGCCCTTTTAGGGGGGGGACAGGTGAGCGTTACGAGCAGTACTTC. This gives the protein CASSPFRGGTGERYEQYF.

This clonotype was picked up many times. The V and J genes are TRBV28 and TRBJ2-3, with 8 bases aligning to TRBD2. V gave up 0 bases and J gave up 5 bases; unmatched junction bases: 7. Germline CDR1 and CDR2: MDHEN and SYDVKM. This CDR3 has 16 residues. CDR3 residues: CASSLWSGGRRDTQYF. CDR3 bases: TGTGCCAGCAGTTTATGGTCCGGCGGGAGGAGAGATACGCAGTATTTT. The full variable domain, in which reference TRBV28 and TRBJ2-3 provide the parts outside the CDR3, is DVKVTQSSRYLVKRTGEKVFLECVQDMDHENMFWYRQDPGLGLRLIYFSYDVKMKEKGDIPEGYSVSREKKERFSLILESASTNQTSMYLCASSLWSGGRRDTQYFGPGTRLTVL.

The chain joins TRBV29-1 to TRBJ1-2; D unresolved. V lost 2 bases and J 0 bases, leaving 19 bases between the germline ends. The CDR3 has 17 residues. Germline V gives CDR1 SQVTM, CDR2 ANQGSEA. The CDR3 spells CSVESFLRGIANYGYTF. The CDR3 coding sequence is TGCAGCGTTGAATCATTCCTTAGAGGAATCGCTAACTATGGCTACACCTTC.

This clonotype was seen many times. The chain carries TRBV7-6 and TRBJ2-7; D not resolved. The germline V gene encodes CDR1 SGHVS and CDR2 FNYEAQ. The V and J ends lost 5 bases and 0 bases respectively, with 11 bases between them. This CDR3 region has 14 residues. The CDR3: CASSATVGSYEQYF. Written as DNA, the CDR3 is TGTGCCAGCAGCGCCACAGTTGGCTCCTACGAGCAGTACTTC.

This clonotype was seen many times. The J gene is TRBJ1-5, the V gene TRBV7-2, with D perhaps TRBD1 (6 bases). Deletions cut 0 bases from V and 4 bases from J, with 7 bases between. This CDR3 is built from 14 residues. From germline, CDR1 is SGHTA and CDR2 FQGNSA. CDR3: CASSLAQGNQPQHF. The DNA of the CDR3 is TGTGCCAGCAGCTTAGCTCAGGGGAATCAGCCCCAGCATTTT. Filled out from reference TRBV7-2 and TRBJ1-5, the complete variable domain reads GAGVSQSPSNKVTEKGKDVELRCDPISGHTALYWYRQSLGQGLEFLIYFQGNSAPDKSGLPSDRFSAERTGGSVSTLTIQRTQQEDSAVYLCASSLAQGNQPQHFGDGTRLSIL.

This chain joins TRBV9 and TRBJ2-7; the match to TRBD2 covers 13 bases. The CDR3 covers 15 residues. From germline, CDR1 is SGDLS and CDR2 YYNGEE. V shed 2 bases, J shed 3 bases, and the junction held 2 bases outside the gene matches. For the CDR3, the DNA is TGTGCCAGCAGCGTTGGACTAGCGGGAGTCTACGAGCAGTACTTC. This encodes CASSVGLAGVYEQYF.

Only a few counts were recorded for this clonotype. J is TRBJ2-2 and V is TRBV7-9; D is uncertain. There are 16 residues in the CDR3. The V gene lost 2 bases and the J gene lost 3 bases, with 13 bases spanning the gap. Germline CDR1 SEHNR, CDR2 FQNEAQ (reference sequence). DNA for the CDR3: TGTGCCAGCAGCTTATTAGGAGCAGTATACACCGGGGAGCTGTTTTTT. Residues: CASSLLGAVYTGELFF. The whole variable domain, filled in from reference TRBV7-9 and TRBJ2-2, reads DTGVSQNPRHKITKRGQNVTFRCDPISEHNRLYWYRQTLGQGPEFLTYFQNEAQLEKSRLLSDRFSAERPKGSFSTLEIQRTEQGDSAMYLCASSLLGAVYTGELFFGEGSRLTVL.

There are a few counts of this clonotype. V gene TRBV20-1 combines with J gene TRBJ2-7; unclear D gene. Trimming removed 5 bases from V and 4 bases from J, with 18 bases in between. The CDR3 covers 14 residues. Germline-derived CDR1 and CDR2 are DFQATT and SNEGSKA (reference sequence). CDR3 protein: CSAPGNNANYEQYF. In nucleotides, the CDR3 is TGCAGTGCTCCCGGCAACAACGCCAATTACGAGCAGTACTTC.

This clonotype was observed a handful of times. The J gene is TRBJ2-6, the V gene TRBV5-6; TRBD1 matches at 12 bases. Unmatched junction bases numbered 12, after V lost 1 base and J lost 4 bases. Germline V lookup: CDR1 SGHDT, CDR2 YYEEEE. This CDR3 contains 20 residues. The CDR3 here is CASSLTAAGTGGSGANVLTF. The CDR3 DNA reads TGTGCCAGCAGCTTGACCGCTGCCGGGACAGGGGGCTCCGGGGCCAACGTCCTGACTTTC.

This clonotype was seen a handful of times. V is TRBV6-2 or TRBV6-3 and J is TRBJ2-7; D is uncertain. The germline gives CDR1 MNHEY, CDR2 SVGEGT. This CDR3 is 11 amino acids long. Deletions cut 6 bases from V and 2 bases from J, with 5 bases between. The CDR3 DNA reads as TGTGCCAGCAGATCACCCTACGAGCAGTACTTC. Encoded protein: CASRSPYEQYF.

This clonotype was counted many times. This chain joins TRBV7-2 and TRBJ2-1; the D gene is possibly TRBD2 (5 bases). The CDR3 runs to 14 residues. The V end lost 5 bases, the J end lost 4 bases, and 12 bases lay between the germline ends. The germline V gene encodes CDR1 SGHTA and CDR2 FQGNSA. CDR3 DNA: TGTGCCAGCAGCCGTCTAGCATTGTACAATGAGCAGTTCTTC. Its protein is CASSRLALYNEQFF.

This chain links TRBV7-9 with TRBJ1-6, with a possible D match to TRBD1 (5 bases). CDR3 length: 15 residues. V gave up 6 bases and J gave up 8 bases, with 17 bases separating them. Looked up from germline, CDR1 is SEHNR and CDR2 is FQNEAQ (reference sequence). The CDR3 spells CASSPRGTPDSPLHF. CDR3 in DNA: TGTGCCAGCAGTCCTCGCGGGACCCCGGATTCACCCCTCCACTTT.

This clonotype came up a few times. V is TRBV7-9 and J is TRBJ2-7; 7 nucleotides line up with TRBD2. V lost 1 base and J lost 6; bases outside the gene matches: 3. Germline V lookup: CDR1 SEHNR, CDR2 FQNEAQ (reference sequence). This CDR3 is 13 amino acids long. The CDR3 reads CASSLGSGGEQYF. CDR3 DNA sequence: TGTGCCAGCAGCTTAGGGTCGGGAGGCGAGCAGTACTTC.

The chain combines TRBV3-1 with TRBJ2-7; D not resolved. The CDR3 spans 11 residues. Germline-derived CDR1 and CDR2 are LGHDT and YNNKEL (reference sequence). Trimming pared 6 bases from V and 3 bases from J, leaving 6 bases between. The CDR3 DNA reads TGTGCCAGCAGGGGTAACTACGAGCAGTACTTC. It codes for CASRGNYEQYF.

The CDR3 region is CASSLGARRSNNSPLHF. CDR3 sequence (DNA): TGTGCCAGCAGCTTGGGGGCCCGTAGGTCCAATAATTCACCCCTCCACTTT. The genes are TRBV7-9 and TRBJ1-6; a possible D gene is TRBD1 (6 bases). This CDR3 region has 17 residues. Germline CDR1 SEHNR, CDR2 FQNEAQ (reference sequence). With 3 bases removed from V and 5 bases from J, the gap between germline ends came to 17 bases.

This clonotype was seen only a few times. This chain joins TRBV20-1 and TRBJ1-2; a possible D gene is TRBD1 (6 bases). This CDR3 is built from 12 residues. Germline CDR1 is DFQATT and CDR2 is SNEGSKA (reference sequence). With 4 bases removed from V and 4 bases from J, the gap between germline ends came to 10 bases. CDR3 loop: CSAKTGLYGYTF. CDR3 sequence (DNA): TGCAGTGCTAAAACAGGGCTCTATGGCTACACCTTC.